The clone carrying this TCR beta chain was counted a few times. Its antigen is unknown. Other DNA sequences in this sample translate to the same CDR3. V lost 5 bases, J lost 2 bases, and 4 bases lay in between. CDR3 length: 11 residues. Germline CDR1 is SGHTA and CDR2 is FQGNSA. The data stem from a study of shared clonotypes between healthy human individuals. Some clones are missing from TCRdb's copy, which holds only in-frame ones; the method was immunoSEQ multiplex PCR. This table holds millions of clones, around 94% found once. Study conclusions and caveats: Clonotype sharing among donors, it was expected, would be affected by sequencing depth.

CD45RA-negative memory and CD45RA+ naive subsets were split from the CD4+ cells. The TCR originated in a young man in good health. Source material: naive CD4+ T cells sorted from blood. The sample's subset: CD45RA+ positively selected. The chain is built from TRBV7-2 and TRBJ2-7; no firm D call. CDR3 sequence: CASSRTYEQYF. CDR3 coding DNA: TGTGCCAGCAGCCGCACCTACGAGCAGTACTTC. The whole variable domain, filled in from reference TRBV7-2 and TRBJ2-7, reads GAGVSQSPSNKVTEKGKDVELRCDPISGHTALYWYRQSLGQGLEFLIYFQGNSAPDKSGLPSDRFSAERTGGSVSTLTIQRTQQEDSAVYLCASSRTYEQYFGPGTRLTVT.